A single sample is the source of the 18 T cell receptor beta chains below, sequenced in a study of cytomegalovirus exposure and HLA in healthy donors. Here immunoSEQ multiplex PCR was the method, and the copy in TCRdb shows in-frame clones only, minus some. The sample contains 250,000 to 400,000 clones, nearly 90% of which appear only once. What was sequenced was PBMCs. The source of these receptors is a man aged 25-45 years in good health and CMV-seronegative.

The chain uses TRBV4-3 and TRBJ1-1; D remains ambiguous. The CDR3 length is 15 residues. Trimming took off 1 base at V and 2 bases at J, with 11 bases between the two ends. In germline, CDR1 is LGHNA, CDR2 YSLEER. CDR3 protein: CASSQVLQTNTEAFF. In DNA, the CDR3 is TGCGCCAGCAGCCAAGTTTTACAGACAAACACTGAAGCTTTCTTT.

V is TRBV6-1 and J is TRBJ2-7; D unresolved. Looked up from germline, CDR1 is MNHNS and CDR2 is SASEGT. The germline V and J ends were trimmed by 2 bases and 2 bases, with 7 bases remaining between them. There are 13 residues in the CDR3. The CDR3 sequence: CASSEPYTYEQYF. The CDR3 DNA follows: TGTGCCAGCAGTGAACCCTATACCTACGAGCAGTACTTC.

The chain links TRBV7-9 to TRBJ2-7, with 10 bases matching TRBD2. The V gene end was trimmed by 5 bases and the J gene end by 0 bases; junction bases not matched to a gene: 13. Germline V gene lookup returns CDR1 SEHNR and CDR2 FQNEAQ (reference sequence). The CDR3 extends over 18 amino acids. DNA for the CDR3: TGTGCCAGCAGCCCCCAGTGGGCTAGCGGGGGTATCTCCTACGAGCAGTACTTC. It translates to CASSPQWASGGISYEQYF.

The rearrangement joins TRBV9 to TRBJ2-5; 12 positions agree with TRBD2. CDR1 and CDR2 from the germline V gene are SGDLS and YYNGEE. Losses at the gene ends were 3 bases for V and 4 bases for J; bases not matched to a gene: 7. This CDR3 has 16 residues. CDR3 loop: CASSAGLAGPPETQYF. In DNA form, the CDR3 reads TGTGCCAGCAGCGCAGGACTAGCGGGGCCTCCAGAGACCCAGTACTTC.

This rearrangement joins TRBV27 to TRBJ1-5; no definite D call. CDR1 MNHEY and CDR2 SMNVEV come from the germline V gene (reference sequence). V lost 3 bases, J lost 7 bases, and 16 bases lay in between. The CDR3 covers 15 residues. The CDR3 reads CASSLRGTGSQPQHF. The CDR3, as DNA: TGTGCCAGCAGTTTGCGAGGTACGGGGTCCCAGCCCCAGCATTTT.

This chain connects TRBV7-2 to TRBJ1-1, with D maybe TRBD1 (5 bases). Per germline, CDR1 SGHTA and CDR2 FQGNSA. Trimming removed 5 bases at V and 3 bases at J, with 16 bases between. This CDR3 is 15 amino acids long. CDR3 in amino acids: CASSRRTGGDTEAFF. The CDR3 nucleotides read TGTGCCAGCAGCCGGAGGACGGGGGGAGACACTGAAGCTTTCTTT.

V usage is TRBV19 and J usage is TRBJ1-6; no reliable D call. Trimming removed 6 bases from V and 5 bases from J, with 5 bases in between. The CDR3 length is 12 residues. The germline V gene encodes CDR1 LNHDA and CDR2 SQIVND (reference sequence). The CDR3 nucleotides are TGTGCCAGTAGACAAAATAATTCACCCCTCCACTTT. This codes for CASRQNNSPLHF.

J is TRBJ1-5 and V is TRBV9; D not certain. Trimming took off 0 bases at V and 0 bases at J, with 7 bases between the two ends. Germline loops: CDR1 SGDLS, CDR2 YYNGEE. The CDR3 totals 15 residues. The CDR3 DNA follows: TGTGCCAGCAGCGTAGGTCCCCTTAGCAATCAGCCCCAGCATTTT. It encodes CASSVGPLSNQPQHF.

The CDR3 bases are TGCGCCAGCAGTGAGAATTTGGCCAGGGGGGACACTGAAGCTTTCTTT. As protein: CASSENLARGDTEAFF. This chain uses TRBV10-1 with TRBJ1-1; 7 bases are a match to TRBD1. Germline V gene lookup returns CDR1 WNHNN and CDR2 SYGVQD (reference sequence). Trimming cost V 2 bases and J 3 bases; bases outside gene matches: 9. The CDR3 runs 16 residues.

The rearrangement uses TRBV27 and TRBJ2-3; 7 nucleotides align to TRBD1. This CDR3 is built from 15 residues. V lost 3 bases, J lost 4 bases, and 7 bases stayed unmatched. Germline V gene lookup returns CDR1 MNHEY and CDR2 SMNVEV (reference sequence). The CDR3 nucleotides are TGTGCCAGCAGTTTTTACGGACAGGTGGCAGATACGCAGTATTTT. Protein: CASSFYGQVADTQYF.

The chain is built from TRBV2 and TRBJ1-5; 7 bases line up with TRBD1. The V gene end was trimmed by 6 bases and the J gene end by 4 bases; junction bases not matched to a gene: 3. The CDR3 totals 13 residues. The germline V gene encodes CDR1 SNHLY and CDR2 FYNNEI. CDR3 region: CASSIQGNQPQHF. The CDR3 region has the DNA TGTGCCAGCAGCATACAGGGGAATCAGCCCCAGCATTTT. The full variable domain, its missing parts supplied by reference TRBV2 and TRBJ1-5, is EPEVTQTPSHQVTQMGQEVILRCVPISNHLYFYWYRQILGQKVEFLVSFYNNEISEKSEIFDDQFSVERPDGSNFTLKIRSTKLEDSAMYFCASSIQGNQPQHFGDGTRLSIL.

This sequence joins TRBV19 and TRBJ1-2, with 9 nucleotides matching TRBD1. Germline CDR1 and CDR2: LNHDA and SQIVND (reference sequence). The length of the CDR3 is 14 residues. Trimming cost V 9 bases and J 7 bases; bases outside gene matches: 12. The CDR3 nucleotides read TGTGCCAGCTTGATTACAGGGGGCGTTGGTGGCTACACCTTC. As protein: CASLITGGVGGYTF.

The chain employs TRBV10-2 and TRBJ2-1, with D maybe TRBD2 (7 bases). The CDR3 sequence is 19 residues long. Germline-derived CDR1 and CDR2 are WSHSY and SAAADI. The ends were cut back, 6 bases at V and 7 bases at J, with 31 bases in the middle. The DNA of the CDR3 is TGCGCCAGCAGCCCCGACAGGTCCGATTGGGGAGGGACTCGGAATGAGCAGTTCTTC. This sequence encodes CASSPDRSDWGGTRNEQFF.

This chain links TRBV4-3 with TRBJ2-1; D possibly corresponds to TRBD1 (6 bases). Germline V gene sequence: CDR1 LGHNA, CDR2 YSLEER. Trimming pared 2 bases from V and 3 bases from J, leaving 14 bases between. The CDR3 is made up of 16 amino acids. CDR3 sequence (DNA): TGCGCCAGCAGCCAACGCTCGACAGGAAGCTACAATGAGCAGTTCTTC. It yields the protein CASSQRSTGSYNEQFF.

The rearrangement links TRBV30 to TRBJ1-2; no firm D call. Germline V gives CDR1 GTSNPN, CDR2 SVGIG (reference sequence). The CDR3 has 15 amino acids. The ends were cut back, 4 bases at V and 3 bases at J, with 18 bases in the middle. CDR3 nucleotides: TGTGCCTGGAAAATCAAGGAATTGGGCGACTATGGCTACACCTTC. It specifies CAWKIKELGDYGYTF.

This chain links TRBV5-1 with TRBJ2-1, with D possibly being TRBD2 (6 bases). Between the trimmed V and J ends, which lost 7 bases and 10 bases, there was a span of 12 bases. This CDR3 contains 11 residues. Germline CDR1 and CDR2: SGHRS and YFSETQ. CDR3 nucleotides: TGCGCCAGCCAGCTTGCGGGAGAGCAGTTCTTC. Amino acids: CASQLAGEQFF. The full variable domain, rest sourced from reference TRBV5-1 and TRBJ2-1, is KAGVTQTPRYLIKTRGQQVTLSCSPISGHRSVSWYQQTPGQGLQFLFEYFSETQRNKGNFPGRFSGRQFSNSRSEMNVSTLELGDSALYLCASQLAGEQFFGPGTRLTVL.

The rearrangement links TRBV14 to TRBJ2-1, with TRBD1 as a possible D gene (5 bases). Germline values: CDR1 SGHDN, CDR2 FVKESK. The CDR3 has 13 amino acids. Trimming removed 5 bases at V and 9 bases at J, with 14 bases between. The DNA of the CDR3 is TGTGCCAGCAGCAAGCTCGGACACCTTGAGCAGTTCTTC. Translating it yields CASSKLGHLEQFF.

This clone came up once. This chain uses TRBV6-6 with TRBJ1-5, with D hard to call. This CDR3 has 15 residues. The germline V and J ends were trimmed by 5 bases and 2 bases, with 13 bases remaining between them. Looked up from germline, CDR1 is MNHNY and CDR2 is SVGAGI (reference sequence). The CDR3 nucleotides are TGTGCCAGCAGTAGCCGTTTAGTCGGCAATCAGCCCCAGCATTTT. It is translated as CASSSRLVGNQPQHF.